A selection of T cell receptor beta chains follows, all from one sample in a study of CD8+CD57+ T cells in acquired aplastic anemia. One entry per CDR3 protein results from TCRdb running MiXCR on the reads. The sample records some 170,000 distinct CDR3 sequences, around 48% being singletons. The sample consisted of sorted CD4+, CD8+, or CD8+CD57+ T cells (not recorded which) from PBMCs. These TCRs come from a human donor with aplastic anemia. Both conserved end residues are part of each CDR3. D genes are given only for firm matches. Rows may omit the clone size; those that give it use once, few, many or a size class.

clone_size j_call v_call d_call cdr3_nt cdr3_aa
. TRBJ1-2 TRBV30 TRBD1 TGTGCCTCTGACAGGGGCAATGGCTACACCTTC CASDRGNGYTF
. TRBJ1-6 TRBV3-1 . TGTGCCAGCAGCCCACCCGACGGTCCCCTCCACTTT CASSPPDGPLHF
. TRBJ2-1 TRBV7-8 . TGTGCCAGCAGCTTACAGACTAGCTACAATGAGCAGTTCTTC CASSLQTSYNEQFF
. TRBJ2-1 TRBV12-3/TRBV12-4 . TGTGCCAGCAGTTTTACAGCGTTGGGGGGCGATGAGCAGTTCTTC CASSFTALGGDEQFF
. TRBJ2-3 TRBV9 TRBD2 TGTGCCAGCAGCGCGGGACTAGCGGGAGGAACAGATACGCAGTATTTT CASSAGLAGGTDTQYF
. TRBJ2-3 TRBV29-1 TRBD1 TGCAGCGCAACAGGGGGCCTCACAGATACGCAGTATTTT CSATGGLTDTQYF
. TRBJ1-4 TRBV5-1 . TGCGCCAGCAGCTTCTCGGCAAGTTCCACAACTAATGAAAAACTGTTTTTT CASSFSASSTTNEKLFF
many TRBJ2-7 TRBV10-3 TRBD1 TGTGCCTCCCGGGACAGGGACTCCTACGAGCAGTACTTC CASRDRDSYEQYF
many TRBJ2-5 TRBV5-1 TRBD1 TGCGCCAGCAGCCTAACGGACAGGGGACAAGAGACCCAGTACTTC CASSLTDRGQETQYF
many TRBJ2-7 TRBV5-1 TRBD1 TGCGCCAGCAGCCCTAGGACAGGGTCCTACGAGCAGTACTTC CASSPRTGSYEQYF
many TRBJ1-1 TRBV6-6 . TGTGCCAGCAGCGACCGGACCACTGAAGCTTTCTTT CASSDRTTEAFF
. TRBJ2-7 TRBV5-1 . TGCGCCAGCAGCTTGGGGGACGGGTCTCTGCTGGAATACGAGCAGTACTTC CASSLGDGSLLEYEQYF
. TRBJ2-7 TRBV20-1 TRBD1 TGCAGTGCTAGCCGGACAGGGGCGAGTTCCGAGCAGTACTTC CSASRTGASSEQYF
. TRBJ2-3 TRBV7-6 TRBD2 TGTGCCAGCAGCTTAGGGACTAGCGGGGGGCCTGCAGATACGCAGTATTTT CASSLGTSGGPADTQYF
many TRBJ1-1 TRBV12-3/TRBV12-4 . TGTGCCAGCAGTTTCGGGGACCAGAGAGCTTTCTTT CASSFGDQRAFF
. TRBJ1-1 TRBV12-3/TRBV12-4 . TGTGCCAGCAGTGTGGAAGGGGCGTACACTGAAGCTTTCTTT CASSVEGAYTEAFF
few TRBJ2-5 TRBV5-5 TRBD2 TGTGCCAGCAGCTCCATGGGGCGCGGGGGAAGGGAGACCCAGTACTTC CASSSMGRGGRETQYF
. TRBJ1-5 TRBV12-3/TRBV12-4 . TGTGCCAGCGGTGGGGTGCGCAATCAGCCCCAGCATTTT CASGGVRNQPQHF
. TRBJ2-4 TRBV29-1 . TGCAGCGTTGGGGCGGGCCCCCTGGGGTTCATTCAGTACTTC CSVGAGPLGFIQYF
many TRBJ1-4 TRBV19 . TGTGCCAGTCAACACCAGGGAATTAATGAAAAACTGTTTTTT CASQHQGINEKLFF
. TRBJ1-5 TRBV10-2 . TGCGCCAGCAGTGATGTGACAGATGATCAGCCCCTGCATTTT CASSDVTDDQPLHF
. TRBJ1-4 TRBV11-2 . TGTGCCAGCAGCCGAAGTTCGTGGAGGGCGACGGGTGAAAAACTGTTTTTT CASSRSSWRATGEKLFF
once TRBJ2-1 TRBV7-7 TRBD1 TGTGCCAGCAGCCGGGACAGTTTTTCCTACAATGAGCAGTTCTTC CASSRDSFSYNEQFF
many TRBJ2-2 TRBV9 TRBD1 TGTGCCAGCAGACCCGGGACAGGGGGTTCGGGGGAGCTGTTTTTT CASRPGTGGSGELFF
few TRBJ1-1 TRBV7-6 . TGTGCCAGCAGCTTAGGGACAGCCACTGAAGCTTTCTTT CASSLGTATEAFF
few TRBJ1-5 TRBV12-5 TRBD1 TGTGCTAGTGGCTACTTCCGGACAGGGTATATCAGCACCCAGCATTTT CASGYFRTGYISTQHF
many TRBJ2-1 TRBV29-1 TRBD2 TGCAGCCTAGAAGTAGCGGGGGAGCAGTTCTTC CSLEVAGEQFF
. TRBJ1-1 TRBV2 TRBD1 TGTGCCAGCAGCCCCCAGGGACAGGGCGGGACTGAAGCTTTCTTT CASSPQGQGGTEAFF
. TRBJ2-7 TRBV12-3/TRBV12-4 . TGTGCCAGCAGTTTAGCGGGACTGGTTTACGAGCAGTACTTC CASSLAGLVYEQYF
. TRBJ1-5 TRBV10-2 . TGCGCCAGCAGCTCGAAGAGGATTTCTGGGTGGCCCCAGCATTTT CASSSKRISGWPQHF
. TRBJ1-3 TRBV7-6 . TGTGCCGGCAGCTTAGCCAGGTCTGGAAACACCATGTATTTT CAGSLARSGNTMYF
. TRBJ2-7 TRBV5-1 . TGCGCCAGCAGCCCCGGGACGCCCGAGCAGTACTTC CASSPGTPEQYF
few TRBJ2-6 TRBV4-2 . TGTGCCAGCACCTCCCAGGGGGGGAATCTAATTCCTGGAGGGGCCAACGTCCTGACTTTC CASTSQGGNLIPGGANVLTF
. TRBJ2-2 TRBV11-2 TRBD1 TGTGCCAGCAGCTTAGGGGACAGGGGGCTGAACACCGGGGAGCTGTTTTTT CASSLGDRGLNTGELFF
. TRBJ2-5 TRBV19 TRBD1 TGTGCCAGTAGATCTAGACAGGGGGCGGGAGAGACCCAGTACTTC CASRSRQGAGETQYF
many TRBJ2-1 TRBV7-2 . TGTGCCAGCAGCTTAGGATTAGCCAGCGTCAATGAGCAGTTCTTC CASSLGLASVNEQFF
many TRBJ2-7 TRBV20-1 . TGCAGTGCTAGGGTCAGACCCCACGAGCAGTACTTC CSARVRPHEQYF
many TRBJ2-7 TRBV11-3 . TGTGCCAGCAGCTTAGACTCCAACTCCTACGAGCAGTACTTC CASSLDSNSYEQYF